The present TCR beta chain was sequenced within a study of CD8 T cells in Susac syndrome. Roughly 0.45 to 1 ug RNA was reverse transcribed with random hexamers. TCR beta CDR3 was amplified by immunoSEQ multiplex PCR. This amplification extended across 54 Vbeta and 13 Jbeta segments. MiXCR was run by TCRdb on the immunoSEQ multiplex PCR reads, yielding one entry per CDR3 protein. The table lists some 180,000 distinct CDR3 sequences, over 85% of them singletons, with approximately 0.1% in the top ten. The CDR3 spans 14 residues. Unmatched junction bases numbered 4, after V lost 5 bases and J lost 5 bases. The germline gives CDR1 MDHEN, CDR2 SYDVKM.

The specimen was CD4+ T cells from PBMCs. This TCR came from a human donor in good health. The chain uses TRBV28 and TRBJ2-3; 10 bases align to TRBD2. The CDR3 loop is CASSRTSGIDTQYF. The CDR3 region has the DNA TGTGCCAGCAGTCGGACTAGCGGCATAGATACGCAGTATTTT. Filled out from reference TRBV28 and TRBJ2-3, the complete variable domain reads DVKVTQSSRYLVKRTGEKVFLECVQDMDHENMFWYRQDPGLGLRLIYFSYDVKMKEKGDIPEGYSVSREKKERFSLILESASTNQTSMYLCASSRTSGIDTQYFGPGTRLTVL.